A single sample is the source of the 10 T cell receptor beta chains below, sequenced in a study of PD-1 blockade in classical Hodgkin lymphoma. Described time point: newly diagnosed, previously untreated cHL patient sample. Profiling relied on immunoSEQ multiplex PCR, and the TCRdb table lists in-frame clones only, not all of them. The table includes some 49,000 clones, more than 75% detected once. The sequenced sample was peripheral blood mononuclear cells (PBMCs). All receptors come from a human donor with classical Hodgkin lymphoma.

The chain couples TRBV28 to TRBJ2-7; the match to TRBD2 covers 9 bases. J gave up 2 bases and V 6 bases, and 8 bases lay outside the gene matches. Germline CDR1 reads MDHEN; CDR2 reads SYDVKM. The CDR3 sequence is 15 residues long. The CDR3 nucleotides read TGTGCCAGCAGCGCGGGAGGGTTCGGACCCTACGAGCAGTACGTC. Its translation: CASSAGGFGPYEQYV.

The V gene is TRBV15, the J gene TRBJ2-1; TRBD2 might be the D (6 bases). The germline CDR1 and CDR2 sequences are LNHNV and YYDKDF (reference sequence). The CDR3 covers 13 residues. Trimming shortened V by 5 bases and J by 8 bases, and 13 bases separated the two germline ends. CDR3 region: CATSSRREDEQFF. The CDR3 DNA follows: TGTGCCACCAGCTCCCGCAGGGAGGATGAGCAGTTCTTC.

The chain links TRBV1 to TRBJ1-6; the table's D call, TRBD1, was not checked against the DNA. TRBV1 is listed as a pseudogene. The CDR3 runs 16 residues. CDR3 DNA: TGCACCAGCAGCAACCTGGACAGGCGACATAATTCACCCCTCCACTTT. Protein: CTSSNLDRRHNSPLHF.

The chain recombines TRBV7-3 with TRBJ2-6, with 7 bases matching TRBD1. CDR1 SGHTA and CDR2 FQGTGA come from the germline V gene. The CDR3 runs 16 residues. With 2 bases clipped from V and 2 bases from J, the junction kept 3 bases outside the gene matches. The CDR3 DNA reads TGTGCCAGCAGCTTAGTAGGGGGCGCTGGGGCCAACGTCCTGACTTTC. It codes for CASSLVGGAGANVLTF. The full variable domain, with the rest looked up from reference TRBV7-3 and TRBJ2-6, is GAGVSQTPSNKVTEKGKYVELRCDPISGHTALYWYRQSLGQGPEFLIYFQGTGAADDSGLPNDRFFAVRPEGSVSTLKIQRTERGDSAVYLCASSLVGGAGANVLTFGAGSRLTVL.

J is TRBJ2-2 and V is TRBV6-4, with D possibly matching TRBD1 (6 bases). Germline loops: CDR1 MRHNA, CDR2 SNTAGT. The CDR3 length is 16 residues. The ends were cut back, 5 bases at V and 1 base at J, with 14 bases in the middle. The CDR3 reads CASSSLPGQNTGELFF. CDR3 DNA sequence: TGTGCCAGCAGTTCTCTACCGGGACAGAACACCGGGGAGCTGTTTTTT.

CDR3 loop: CASSIAHRSYEQYF. The DNA of the CDR3 is TGTGCCAGTAGTATAGCCCACAGATCCTACGAGCAGTACTTC. The chain recombines TRBV19 with TRBJ2-7; D call uncertain. Germline V CDR1 and CDR2: LNHDA, SQIVND (reference sequence). This CDR3 has 14 amino acids. Trimming removed 1 base at V and 1 base at J, with 8 bases between.

This rearrangement joins TRBV27 to TRBJ1-2; D perhaps matches TRBD1 (6 bases). Germline V CDR1 and CDR2: MNHEY, SMNVEV (reference sequence). V dropped 6 bases and J dropped 4 bases, with 18 bases sitting between them. The CDR3 is 15 amino acids. The CDR3 loop is CASRSPRGGLYGYTF. CDR3 coding DNA: TGTGCCAGCAGGAGCCCTCGGGGGGGCCTCTATGGCTACACCTTC.

The genes are TRBV7-9 and TRBJ2-4; a possible D gene is TRBD2 (5 bases). The germline gives CDR1 SEHNR, CDR2 FQNEAQ (reference sequence). V shed 4 bases and J shed 0 bases, with 16 bases lying between them. The CDR3 is 17 amino acids. For the CDR3, the DNA is TGTGCCAGCAGCTCAATGTACTCGGGGTTAGCCAAAAACATTCAGTACTTC. Protein product: CASSSMYSGLAKNIQYF. Combining the CDR3 with reference TRBV7-9 and TRBJ2-4 gives the whole variable domain DTGVSQNPRHKITKRGQNVTFRCDPISEHNRLYWYRQTLGQGPEFLTYFQNEAQLEKSRLLSDRFSAERPKGSFSTLEIQRTEQGDSAMYLCASSSMYSGLAKNIQYFGAGTRLSVL.

The rearrangement links TRBV5-1 to TRBJ1-1; D is possibly TRBD1 (5 bases). The CDR3 has 17 amino acids. Trimming left V 0 bases short and J 8 bases short, with 23 bases between. Germline values: CDR1 SGHRS, CDR2 YFSETQ. The CDR3 DNA is TGCGCCAGCAGCTTGGAAAGGCAGGGCAGGAGCGGGTCGGAAGCTTTCTTT. Protein product: CASSLERQGRSGSEAFF.

The chain couples TRBV4-1 to TRBJ2-1; TRBD2 agrees at 10 bases. Losses at the gene ends were 1 base for V and 9 bases for J; bases not matched to a gene: 9. The length of the CDR3 is 16 residues. CDR1 and CDR2 from the germline V gene are MGHRA and YSYEKL. CDR3 sequence (DNA): TGCGCCAGCAGCCAAGTGCTAGCGGGAGTATCGCGTGAGCAGTTCTTC. Encoded protein: CASSQVLAGVSREQFF.